A single sample is the source of the 14 T cell receptor beta chains below, sequenced in a study of T-cell memory formation after mild COVID-19 (dated by TCRdb to the early 2020s). The protocol used for the library was 5' RACE. The sequencing machine was an Illumina NovaSeq 6000. TCRdb trimmed public reads at Q25 via fastp, called clones via MiXCR and kept in-frame beta chains. A single entry per CDR3 protein holds the most common genes and DNA from its merged rows. In all, the sample holds hundreds of thousands of distinct CDR3 sequences, and roughly 20% of those were seen once. Jointly, the top ten make up around 8.4% of the sample. Sequencing was performed on PBMCs or a T cell subset sorted from them (not recorded which). These TCRs come from an adult woman who had mild COVID-19 (a few samples of this study predate the infection). The sample titles of this study are shuffled in the database, so cell type and time point are left out; the donor was told from shared clones.

V and J are TRBV12-3 or TRBV12-4 and TRBJ2-1, with a weak D call TRBD2 (6 bases). V lost 5 bases and J lost 5, with 13 bases in between. The CDR3 is made up of 14 amino acids. The CDR3, as DNA: TGTGCCAGCAGTACTACGGGACTCGACAATGAGCAGTTCTTC. Translation gives CASSTTGLDNEQFF.

The rearrangement uses TRBV29-1 and TRBJ1-2; D gene unclear. Between the trimmed V and J ends, which lost 6 bases and 0 bases, there was a span of 14 bases. The germline V gene encodes CDR1 SQVTM and CDR2 ANQGSEA. The CDR3 sequence is 14 residues long. CDR3 nucleotides: TGCAGCGTACCACCGGACGGGTCTAACTATGGCTACACCTTC. The encoded protein is CSVPPDGSNYGYTF.

The V call is TRBV3-1, the J call TRBJ2-2, with 10 bases aligning to TRBD2. CDR3 length equals 15 residues. The germline V gene has CDR1 LGHDT and CDR2 YNNKEL (reference sequence). The J segment lost 2 bases and the V segment lost 8 bases, leaving 5 bases of the junction unmatched. The CDR3 is CASGLAGANTGELFF. CDR3 DNA: TGTGCCAGCGGGCTAGCGGGAGCCAACACCGGGGAGCTGTTTTTT.

This CDR3 is CASSQMGLQTEHYGYTF. The CDR3 region has the DNA TGTGCCAGCAGCCAAATGGGGCTCCAGACGGAGCACTATGGCTACACCTTC. The gene calls are TRBV4-2 and TRBJ1-2, with a tentative D call TRBD1 (5 bases). V was cut by 2 bases and J by 3 bases, with 19 bases left in between. Germline lookup yields CDR1 LGHNA and CDR2 YNFKEQ. The CDR3 length is 17 residues.

This clonotype was seen more than once but under ten times. This chain links TRBV6-4 with TRBJ1-1, with no clear D. The CDR3 sequence is 15 residues long. Trimming shortened V by 6 bases and J by 1 base, and 15 bases separated the two germline ends. The germline V gene has CDR1 MRHNA and CDR2 SNTAGT. Here the CDR3 reads CASSPTYTENTEAFF. The CDR3 DNA follows: TGTGCCAGCAGCCCGACATATACAGAGAACACTGAAGCTTTCTTT.

The chain joins TRBV6-5 to TRBJ1-1, with D uncertain. There are 12 residues in the CDR3. The germline gives CDR1 MNHEY, CDR2 SVGAGI. The CDR3 bases are TGTGCTACACAGACCATGAACACTGAAGCTTTCTTT. Its protein is CATQTMNTEAFF.

V gene TRBV12-3 or TRBV12-4 combines with J gene TRBJ2-7; D not resolved. The ends were cut back, 5 bases at V and 0 bases at J, with 14 bases in the middle. CDR3 length: 15 residues. The CDR3 protein is CASSPSRGPSYEQYF. The CDR3, as DNA: TGTGCCAGCAGTCCGTCCCGAGGACCCTCCTACGAGCAGTACTTC.

This clonotype was observed a handful of times. The chain is built from TRBV12-3 or TRBV12-4 and TRBJ2-7; TRBD1 is a possible D gene (5 bases). There are 15 residues in the CDR3. V shed 3 bases and J shed 3 bases, with 15 bases lying between them. The CDR3 sequence: CASSFLVTGIYEQYF. CDR3 nucleotides: TGTGCCAGCAGTTTTTTGGTTACAGGAATCTACGAGCAGTACTTC.

The chain carries TRBV6-5 and TRBJ2-1, with 7 bases matching TRBD2. Germline V gives CDR1 MNHEY, CDR2 SVGAGI. V lost 6 bases, J lost 9 bases, and 8 bases stayed unmatched. The CDR3 has 13 residues. The CDR3: CASRYTSEGEQFF. DNA of the CDR3: TGTGCCAGCAGGTATACTAGCGAGGGTGAGCAGTTCTTC.

This clonotype has only a few counts. This CDR3 is CSASQGGAYNEQFF. The CDR3, as DNA: TGCAGTGCCTCACAAGGCGGAGCATACAATGAGCAGTTCTTC. This chain joins TRBV20-1 and TRBJ2-1; no firm D call. The CDR3 is 14 amino acids. Trimming took 6 bases from V and 4 from J, leaving 16 bases between them. CDR1 and CDR2 from the germline V gene are DFQATT and SNEGSKA (reference sequence).

The chain employs TRBV29-1 and TRBJ1-4, with 11 bases identical to TRBD1. This CDR3 has 13 amino acids. V lost 6 bases to trimming and J lost 8 bases; unmatched junction nucleotides: 5. Germline CDR1 is SQVTM and CDR2 is ANQGSEA. The CDR3 region is CSVGQGAVEKLFF. The CDR3 DNA reads TGCAGCGTCGGACAGGGGGCAGTGGAAAAACTGTTTTTT. Full variable domain (outside the CDR3, taken from reference TRBV29-1 and TRBJ1-4): SAVISQKPSRDICQRGTSLTIQCQVDSQVTMMFWYRQQPGQSLTLIATANQGSEATYESGFVIDKFPISRPNLTFSTLTVSNMSPEDSSIYLCSVGQGAVEKLFFGSGTQLSVL.

V usage is TRBV27 and J usage is TRBJ2-5; 10 bases fit TRBD2. Germline CDR1 reads MNHEY; CDR2 reads SMNVEV (reference sequence). Trimming removed 0 bases from V and 1 base from J; junction bases left unmatched: 8. This CDR3 contains 18 residues. The CDR3 DNA follows: TGTGCCAGCAGTTTATCTGTCCTAGCGGGGGTTCCCCAAGAGACCCAGTACTTC. Translating it yields CASSLSVLAGVPQETQYF.

The rearrangement joins TRBV20-1 to TRBJ1-1; possible D gene TRBD1, 6 bases. This CDR3 has 13 amino acids. V gave up 5 bases and J gave up 1 base, with 11 bases separating them. Germline-derived CDR1 and CDR2 are DFQATT and SNEGSKA (reference sequence). The CDR3 spells CSAPGEGNTEAFF. The CDR3 DNA reads TGCAGTGCTCCAGGGGAGGGGAACACTGAAGCTTTCTTT.

This clonotype was observed at least ten times. V is TRBV12-3 or TRBV12-4 and J is TRBJ2-3; no firm D call. Trimming cost V 5 bases and J 4 bases, with 10 bases left between them. The CDR3 has 13 amino acids. The CDR3: CASSLNRADTQYF. Here the CDR3 DNA reads TGTGCCAGCAGTCTTAATAGGGCAGATACGCAGTATTTT.